The 5 T cell receptor beta chains below all came from one sample that was sequenced in a study of T cell responses to AZD1222 COVID-19 vaccine. TCRdb's table, derived via immunoSEQ multiplex PCR, lists solely in-frame clones and lacks some. The profile shows 55,000 to 75,000 clones, about 80% of them singletons. The sample consisted of peripheral blood, taken on day 0 of AZD1222 vaccination. These receptors were collected from an adult in good health.

This rearrangement joins TRBV27 to TRBJ2-3; D perhaps matches TRBD2 (7 bases). The CDR3 has 16 residues. Trimming took 2 bases from V and 2 from J, leaving 14 bases between them. Germline V gene lookup returns CDR1 MNHEY and CDR2 SMNVEV (reference sequence). As DNA, the CDR3 is TGTGCCAGCAGTTTAAGGGGGGGCCACGTCACAGATACGCAGTATTTT. It codes for CASSLRGGHVTDTQYF.

The V gene is TRBV5-1, the J gene TRBJ2-7; D remains ambiguous. V was trimmed by 0 bases and J by 4 bases, leaving 5 bases between them. Germline V CDR1 and CDR2: SGHRS, YFSETQ. The CDR3 contains 12 residues. CDR3 sequence (DNA): TGCGCCAGCAGCTTGGATCGATACGAGCAGTACTTC. It codes for CASSLDRYEQYF.

The chain recombines TRBV5-1 with TRBJ2-2; 9 nucleotides agree with TRBD2. V trimming: 3 bases; J trimming: 8 bases; junction bases outside the gene matches: 11. Germline V gene lookup returns CDR1 SGHRS and CDR2 YFSETQ. This CDR3 spans 16 amino acids. The CDR3 sequence: CASSSTSGTSSGELFF. CDR3 DNA sequence: TGCGCCAGCAGCTCGACGTCCGGGACTAGCTCTGGGGAGCTGTTTTTT.

This clone occurred once. This chain links TRBV4-2 with TRBJ2-7; no clear D gene. This CDR3 has 11 amino acids. V was clipped by 0 bases and J by 6 bases, with 3 bases between them. Germline CDR1 reads LGHNA; CDR2 reads YNFKEQ. CDR3: CASSQEGEQYF. The CDR3 DNA follows: TGTGCCAGCAGCCAAGAGGGCGAGCAGTACTTC.

The chain combines TRBV6-5 with TRBJ1-4; the match to TRBD1 covers 8 bases. The V and J ends lost 6 bases and 3 bases, in that order; junction bases with no gene match: 3. The CDR3 is made up of 14 amino acids. Germline values: CDR1 MNHEY, CDR2 SVGAGI. CDR3 protein: CASRMTGANEKLFF. The CDR3 nucleotides are TGTGCCAGCAGGATGACAGGGGCTAATGAAAAACTGTTTTTT.